The 27 T cell receptor beta chains below come from one sample, sequenced in a study of breast tumors, draining lymph nodes, adjacent tissues. Samples came from axillary lymph nodes draining the breast cancer. One entry per CDR3 protein, called by TCRdb with MiXCR from the multiplex PCR reads. The table lists 80,000 to 130,000 distinct CDR3 sequences, around 20% of them singletons. The material sequenced was axillary lymph node tissue. These receptor sequences come from a female donor with breast cancer. Some clones in this sample may be carry-over from other donors' samples.

The table lists this clonotype with many counts. The rearrangement links TRBV28 to TRBJ2-7, with D tentatively TRBD1 (5 bases). The CDR3 sequence is 13 residues long. Germline V gene data show CDR1 as MDHEN and CDR2 as SYDVKM. V was clipped by 6 bases and J by 5 bases, with 14 bases between them. This CDR3 is CASRVSGIHEQYF. The CDR3 nucleotides read TGTGCCAGCAGGGTATCAGGGATCCACGAGCAGTACTTC.

This clonotype has a count of ten or more. V gene TRBV6-1 combines with J gene TRBJ2-7; possibly TRBD1 for D (5 bases). The CDR3 is made up of 16 amino acids. Germline V gene sequence: CDR1 MNHNS, CDR2 SASEGT. Trimming shortened V by 8 bases and J by 1 base, and 21 bases separated the two germline ends. CDR3 loop: CASGGWRIRESYEQYF. CDR3 coding DNA: TGTGCCAGCGGTGGGTGGCGGATCAGGGAATCCTACGAGCAGTACTTC.

In the case of this clonotype: A much larger clonotype is one base distant, so this may be a read error. CDR3 region: CASSIGIRADTQYF. CDR3 DNA sequence: TGTGCCAGTAGTATAGGGATACGCGCAGATACGCAGTATTTT. The V and J genes are TRBV19 and TRBJ2-3, with D uncertain. The CDR3 is 14 residues long. Germline CDR1 and CDR2: LNHDA and SQIVND (reference sequence). Trimming pared 1 base from V and 4 bases from J, leaving 9 bases between.

This clonotype was seen ten or more times. V is TRBV11-2 and J is TRBJ2-7, with TRBD2 as a possible D gene (6 bases). The CDR3 spans 16 residues. Trimming removed 3 bases at V and 3 bases at J, with 18 bases between. Looked up from germline, CDR1 is SGHAT and CDR2 is FQNNGV. The CDR3 sequence: CASSLGRYTGVYEQYF. The CDR3 DNA reads as TGTGCCAGCAGCTTGGGAAGGTACACGGGAGTCTACGAGCAGTACTTC.

This clonotype occurred a few times. One end of the junction varies from germline; a read error may be responsible. The chain combines TRBV27 with TRBJ1-6; 7 nucleotides agree with TRBD1. Germline V gives CDR1 MNHEY, CDR2 SMNVEV (reference sequence). This CDR3 is built from 19 residues. The chain's CDR3 is CASSLYQPIQGQVESPLHF. CDR3 bases: TGTGCCAGCAGCTTATACCAACCGATACAAGGACAGGTTGAATCACCCCTCCACTTT.

This clonotype was seen ten or more times. The rearrangement joins TRBV24-1 to TRBJ1-2; D unresolved. Germline CDR1 is KGHDR and CDR2 is SFDVKD. Trimming removed 2 bases from V and 0 bases from J, with 9 bases in between. The CDR3 sequence is 15 residues long. The CDR3 sequence is CATSDSIGANYGYTF. The CDR3 DNA is TGTGCCACCAGTGATTCGATCGGTGCTAACTATGGCTACACCTTC.

A remark on this clonotype: Its ends do not fully match the called genes, so a read error is possible. The chain employs TRBV7-7 and TRBJ2-5; 9 bases match TRBD1. Germline V gene data show CDR1 as SSHAT and CDR2 as FNYEAQ (reference sequence). This CDR3 is 17 amino acids long. CDR3 bases: TGTGCTAGCAGCTTAGTGGCCGGGACAGGGCGCCAAGAGACCCAGTACTTC. Residues: CASSLVAGTGRQETQYF.

This clonotype was seen ten or more times. The gene calls are TRBV29-1 and TRBJ2-7; D not resolved. Germline assignment: CDR1 SQVTM and CDR2 ANQGSEA. This CDR3 region has 11 residues. V dropped 6 bases and J dropped 0 bases, with 6 bases sitting between them. In nucleotides, the CDR3 is TGCAGCGTAGGCAGCTCCTACGAGCAGTACTTC. It encodes CSVGSSYEQYF.

The table lists this clonotype with many counts. This chain connects TRBV4-1 to TRBJ1-4; D is uncertain. V was cut by 5 bases and J by 2 bases, with 9 bases left in between. This CDR3 has 14 amino acids. CDR1 MGHRA and CDR2 YSYEKL come from the germline V gene. The CDR3 region is CASSKGSTNEKLFF. The CDR3 DNA is TGCGCCAGCAGCAAGGGTAGCACTAATGAAAAACTGTTTTTT.

This clonotype has a count of ten or more. V is TRBV7-2 and J is TRBJ2-5; tentative D call: TRBD2 (5 bases). In germline, CDR1 is SGHTA, CDR2 FQGNSA. This CDR3 is built from 15 residues. Trimming pared 1 base from V and 5 bases from J, leaving 14 bases between. The CDR3: CASSLVVLALETQYF. The CDR3 bases are TGTGCCAGCAGCTTAGTCGTCCTAGCTCTGGAGACCCAGTACTTC.

This clonotype appeared a few times. The chain recombines TRBV12-3 or TRBV12-4 with TRBJ2-1; 7 bases are a match to TRBD2. The CDR3 consists of 15 residues. V dropped 3 bases and J dropped 9; count of bases not matched to a gene: 11. The CDR3 here is CASSFLAGVSGEQFF. DNA for the CDR3: TGTGCCAGCAGTTTCTTGGCGGGGGTATCTGGTGAGCAGTTCTTC.

This clonotype was found many times. The chain couples TRBV5-1 to TRBJ1-6; 8 positions agree with TRBD1. The length of the CDR3 is 16 residues. The ends lost 4 bases at V and 9 bases at J; junction bases unmatched: 12. From germline, CDR1 is SGHRS and CDR2 YFSETQ. The DNA for the CDR3 is TGCGCCAGCAGCCCCGTGGGGACAGGACGATTTTCACCCCTCCACTTT. Its translation: CASSPVGTGRFSPLHF.

About this clonotype itself: A clone one base away is much larger, so this may be a read error. The V and J genes are TRBV19 and TRBJ1-2; D remains ambiguous. From germline, CDR1 is LNHDA and CDR2 SQIVND (reference sequence). Deletions cut 5 bases from V and 8 bases from J, with 12 bases between. CDR3 length: 12 amino acids. The DNA for the CDR3 is TGTGCCAGTAGTCCGGCCGCGGGGGGCTACACCTTC. It codes for CASSPAAGGYTF.

V usage is TRBV5-4 and J usage is TRBJ2-1; D is perhaps TRBD1 or TRBD2 (7 bases each). Germline CDR1 and CDR2: SGHNT and YYREEE (reference sequence). V shed 7 bases and J shed 4 bases, with 21 bases lying between them. There are 16 residues in the CDR3. The CDR3, as DNA: TGTGCCAGCGGTGGGGGAGGGGGCGCGGAGTACAATGAGCAGTTCTTC. Encoded protein: CASGGGGGAEYNEQFF.

This clonotype was observed at least ten times. The gene calls are TRBV4-1 and TRBJ1-5; D not certain. V gave up 4 bases and J gave up 2 bases, with 15 bases separating them. CDR1 is MGHRA and CDR2 is YSYEKL in the germline V gene. This CDR3 is 16 amino acids long. The DNA for the CDR3 is TGCGCCAGCAGCCTGATCGAGGGTTTTGGCAATCAGCCCCAGCATTTT. It yields the protein CASSLIEGFGNQPQHF.

This clonotype occurred a few times. This chain uses TRBV18 with TRBJ2-7, with 10 bases identical to TRBD1. CDR3 length equals 16 residues. With V trimmed by 0 bases and J by 3 bases, 5 bases remained unmatched. Germline values: CDR1 KGHSH, CDR2 LQKENI. In DNA form, the CDR3 reads TGTGCCAGCTCACCACCCGGGACAGGGGCCGTCTACGAGCAGTACTTC. Translated: CASSPPGTGAVYEQYF.

The table lists this clonotype with many counts. CDR3 loop: CASSVNSGPYEQYF. The CDR3 DNA reads as TGTGCCAGCAGCGTCAATTCAGGGCCCTACGAGCAGTACTTC. The genes are TRBV7-3 and TRBJ2-7, with D possibly TRBD1 on 5 matching bases. V lost 5 bases and J lost 2, with 13 bases in between. This CDR3 comprises 14 residues. The germline V gene has CDR1 SGHTA and CDR2 FQGTGA. The variable domain in full, with the rest retrieved from reference TRBV7-3 and TRBJ2-7, is GAGVSQTPSNKVTEKGKYVELRCDPISGHTALYWYRQSLGQGPEFLIYFQGTGAADDSGLPNDRFFAVRPEGSVSTLKIQRTERGDSAVYLCASSVNSGPYEQYFGPGTRLTVT.

This clonotype came up many times. This chain uses TRBV20-1 with TRBJ1-2; D is ambiguous. This CDR3 contains 14 residues. Trimming removed 1 base at V and 5 bases at J, with 14 bases between. CDR1 DFQATT and CDR2 SNEGSKA come from the germline V gene (reference sequence). The CDR3 coding sequence is TGCAGTGCTAGAGTACTGAAGAACCAATATGGCTACACCTTC. Protein: CSARVLKNQYGYTF.

This clonotype was seen a few times. This chain uses TRBV6-6 with TRBJ2-1; D may match TRBD1 or TRBD2 (5 bases each). The CDR3 has 13 amino acids. V dropped 5 bases and J dropped 16 bases, with 21 bases sitting between them. Germline V gives CDR1 MNHNY, CDR2 SVGAGI (reference sequence). The DNA of the CDR3 is TGTGCCAGCAGTCCGTGGGACGGATCTGAACACTTCTTC. As protein: CASSPWDGSEHFF.

This clonotype was recorded at least ten times. The rearrangement joins TRBV5-1 to TRBJ1-5; D possibly corresponds to TRBD1 (6 bases). Germline V CDR1 and CDR2: SGHRS, YFSETQ. The CDR3 has 15 residues. Trimming shortened V by 4 bases and J by 2 bases, and 13 bases separated the two germline ends. The CDR3 DNA is TGCGCCAGCAGCGAACAGGGTTTCGGCAATCAGCCCCAGCATTTT. This codes for CASSEQGFGNQPQHF.

This clonotype has at least ten counts. The chain joins TRBV15 to TRBJ2-7; TRBD1 is a possible D gene (6 bases). The V end was cut by 0 bases, the J end by 7 bases, with 25 bases between. From germline, CDR1 is LNHNV and CDR2 YYDKDF (reference sequence). CDR3 length equals 18 residues. In DNA, the CDR3 is TGTGCCACCAGCAGAGATCCTCGTAGGGGCAGGGGCTCGGGAGAGCAGTACTTC. Encoded protein: CATSRDPRRGRGSGEQYF. Together with reference TRBV15 and TRBJ2-7, the CDR3 gives the full variable domain: DAMVIQNPRYQVTQFGKPVTLSCSQTLNHNVMYWYQQKSSQAPKLLFHYYDKDFNNEADTPDNFQSRRPNTSFCFLDIRSPGLGDTAMYLCATSRDPRRGRGSGEQYFGPGTRLTVT.

With respect to this clonotype: A clone one base away is much larger, so this may be a read error. The CDR3 reads CASSIRGYNEQLF. Here the CDR3 DNA reads TGTGCCAGCAGCATACGGGGGTACAATGAGCAGCTCTTC. The rearrangement links TRBV12-3 or TRBV12-4 to TRBJ2-1, with D possibly being TRBD2 (6 bases). CDR3 length: 13 residues.

In this sample, this clonotype turned up many times. V and J are TRBV6-1 and TRBJ2-7; 9 bases agree with TRBD1. The CDR3 length is 15 residues. Trimming took 10 bases from V and 2 from J; bases not matched to a gene: 12. Germline lookup yields CDR1 MNHNS and CDR2 SASEGT. The CDR3 here is CATYFSGTGTYEQYF. DNA of the CDR3: TGTGCCACCTATTTTTCTGGGACAGGGACCTACGAGCAGTACTTC.

This clonotype turned up a few times. A single base separates this from a much larger clone, so it may be a read error. Here the CDR3 omits its conserved ending phenylalanine or tryptophan, so a read error is the likely source. The rearrangement links TRBV20-1 to TRBJ2-3, with D unclear. The CDR3 consists of 8 residues. The germline V and J ends were trimmed by 5 bases and 8 bases, with 2 bases remaining between them. CDR1 is DFQATT, CDR2 SNEGSKA, per germline (reference sequence). CDR3 loop: CSAGTQYL. The DNA for the CDR3 is TGCAGTGCTGGTACGCAGTATCTT.

This clonotype appeared many times. The V gene is TRBV5-1, the J gene TRBJ2-7; D tentatively reads TRBD1 or TRBD2 (5 bases each). Germline-derived CDR1 and CDR2 are SGHRS and YFSETQ. The V and J ends lost 3 bases and 5 bases respectively, with 15 bases between them. The CDR3 runs 14 residues. The CDR3 sequence is CASSSGEGWNEQYF. CDR3 nucleotides: TGCGCCAGCAGCTCCGGAGAGGGGTGGAACGAGCAGTACTTC.

This clonotype was counted ten times or more. This sequence joins TRBV20-1 and TRBJ1-5, with D maybe TRBD1 (5 bases). Trimming cost V 5 bases and J 1 base, with 6 bases left between them. CDR3 length: 12 amino acids. Germline V CDR1 and CDR2: DFQATT, SNEGSKA (reference sequence). In DNA, the CDR3 is TGCAGTGCTGGGGACAGCAATCAGCCCCAGCATTTT. It codes for CSAGDSNQPQHF.

This clonotype was seen at least ten times. J is TRBJ1-3 and V is TRBV24-1; 9 nucleotides line up with TRBD1. Per germline, CDR1 KGHDR and CDR2 SFDVKD. There are 16 residues in the CDR3. Unmatched junction bases numbered 8, after V lost 9 bases and J lost 0 bases. CDR3 sequence: CATSPGQGNSGNTIYF. The CDR3 bases are TGTGCCACCTCCCCGGGACAGGGCAACTCTGGAAACACCATATATTTT.